These 27 T cell receptor beta chains were sequenced from one sample in a study of blood T cells in healthy people across ages. The second PCR ran 7 to 11 cycles with a sample-barcoded 5' primer and J-beta primers. TCRdb used MiXCR to reprocess the 5' RACE reads, holding one entry per CDR3 protein. Here the sample spans 1 million or so distinct CDR3 sequences, 25% being singletons. The same data also contributed to another study, on T cells of mothers and their children.

Sequenced material: blood. These receptors all stem from a girl aged 2 to 10 in good health.

The table lists this clonotype with a few counts. The rearrangement uses TRBV7-8 and TRBJ2-7, with TRBD1 matching 8 bases. The CDR3 runs 17 residues. The V segment lost 2 bases and the J segment 2 bases; nucleotides outside the gene matches: 11. CDR1 is SGHVS and CDR2 is FQNEAQ in the germline V gene. The CDR3 DNA reads TGTGCCAGCAGCTTAAATCTCAGGGACAGGACCACCTACGAGCAGTACTTC. Its protein is CASSLNLRDRTTYEQYF. The whole variable domain, remainder taken from reference TRBV7-8 and TRBJ2-7, is GAGVSQSPRYKVAKRGQDVALRCDPISGHVSLFWYQQALGQGPEFLTYFQNEAQLDKSGLPSDRFFAERPEGSVSTLKIQRTQQEDSAVYLCASSLNLRDRTTYEQYFGPGTRLTVT.

The chain recombines TRBV7-9 with TRBJ2-3; D unresolved. The germline V gene encodes CDR1 SEHNR and CDR2 FQNEAQ (reference sequence). The length of the CDR3 is 13 residues. V was pared by 4 bases and J by 5 bases, with 10 bases between. The CDR3 here is CASSSVGLDTQYF. Here the CDR3 DNA reads TGTGCCAGCAGCTCAGTAGGGCTAGATACGCAGTATTTT.

The rearrangement joins TRBV4-2 to TRBJ2-5; 7 bases map to TRBD1. V lost 2 bases and J lost 4; bases outside the gene matches: 7. The CDR3 runs 15 residues. The germline CDR1 and CDR2 sequences are LGHNA and YNFKEQ. The CDR3 region is CASSQNTGTAETQYF. For the CDR3, the DNA is TGTGCCAGCAGCCAAAACACCGGGACAGCAGAGACCCAGTACTTC.

The J gene is TRBJ1-1, the V gene TRBV18, with D possibly matching TRBD1 (5 bases). The germline gives CDR1 KGHSH, CDR2 LQKENI. V shed 3 bases and J shed 8 bases, with 13 bases lying between them. This CDR3 region has 13 residues. Here the CDR3 reads CASSPPGGWEAFF. The CDR3 nucleotides are TGTGCCAGCTCACCCCCGGGGGGTTGGGAAGCTTTCTTT.

This chain uses TRBV28 with TRBJ2-1; TRBD2 aligns across 8 bases. Germline V gene lookup returns CDR1 MDHEN and CDR2 SYDVKM. V dropped 6 bases and J dropped 6; count of bases not matched to a gene: 10. The CDR3 has 15 residues. CDR3 sequence (DNA): TGTGCCAGCAGCCCAACAGCGGGAGCCCCCAATGAGCAGTTCTTC. Its protein is CASSPTAGAPNEQFF. Together with reference TRBV28 and TRBJ2-1, the CDR3 gives the full variable domain: DVKVTQSSRYLVKRTGEKVFLECVQDMDHENMFWYRQDPGLGLRLIYFSYDVKMKEKGDIPEGYSVSREKKERFSLILESASTNQTSMYLCASSPTAGAPNEQFFGPGTRLTVL.

The table lists this clonotype with a few counts. The CDR3 does not close with the conserved phenylalanine or tryptophan, likely indicating a read error. Because the CDR3's place on the DNA is in doubt, the DNA is left out and the CDR3 is given as listed by TCRdb. V gene TRBV20-1 combines with J gene TRBJ2-5; the table gives TRBD1 as D, unverified against the DNA. Germline V gene data show CDR1 as DFQATT and CDR2 as SNEGSKA (reference sequence). The CDR3 is 8 residues long, ends included. The CDR3 reads CSARDQTL.

The chain employs TRBV7-2 and TRBJ2-1, with 12 bases aligning to TRBD2. The V gene's germline CDR1 is SGHTA and CDR2 FQGNSA. The CDR3 is 17 amino acids. V lost 3 bases and J lost 12; bases outside the gene matches: 15. The chain's CDR3 is CASSFILGLAGPGGQFF. The CDR3 DNA reads as TGTGCCAGCAGCTTCATTTTAGGACTAGCGGGGCCCGGGGGGCAGTTCTTC.

A single count supports this clonotype. This chain connects TRBV20-1 to TRBJ2-7; 10 bases match TRBD2. CDR3 length equals 14 residues. CDR1 and CDR2 from the germline V gene are DFQATT and SNEGSKA (reference sequence). Trimming took 6 bases from V and 4 from J; bases not matched to a gene: 9. The CDR3 coding sequence is TGCAGTGCCCGGACTAGCGGAGAGGGGTACGAGCAGTACTTC. This sequence encodes CSARTSGEGYEQYF.

The chain links TRBV24-1 to TRBJ2-4, with D possibly matching TRBD1 (5 bases). The CDR3 is 13 residues long. Looked up from germline, CDR1 is KGHDR and CDR2 is SFDVKD. The germline V and J ends were trimmed by 3 bases and 9 bases, with 11 bases remaining between them. CDR3 bases: TGTGCCACCAGTGATCCGACAGTGGGCATTCAGTACTTC. Its translation: CATSDPTVGIQYF.

The chain uses TRBV27 and TRBJ1-1; D is unresolved. The CDR3 runs to 12 residues. V was trimmed by 8 bases and J by 5 bases, leaving 12 bases between them. Germline CDR1 is MNHEY and CDR2 is SMNVEV (reference sequence). CDR3 nucleotides: TGTGCCAGCTTTCGGGTTGATACTGAAGCTTTCTTT. Residues: CASFRVDTEAFF.

This rearrangement joins TRBV12-3 or TRBV12-4 to TRBJ1-1; a possible D gene is TRBD1 (5 bases). The CDR3 loop spans 13 amino acids. V was shortened by 3 bases and J by 12 bases, with 17 bases between the two germline ends. The CDR3 DNA sequence: TGTGCCAGCAGTTTTGCAGGGACCCTCGGGACTTTCTTT. Protein product: CASSFAGTLGTFF.

The rearrangement uses TRBV20-1 and TRBJ2-1; 8 positions match TRBD2. The germline CDR1 and CDR2 sequences are DFQATT and SNEGSKA (reference sequence). There are 15 residues in the CDR3. CDR3 amino acids: CSAMGTRSSYNEQFF. The CDR3 DNA reads TGCAGCGCCATGGGGACTAGGAGCTCCTACAATGAGCAGTTCTTC.

V is TRBV6-4 and J is TRBJ1-2, with D maybe TRBD1 (6 bases). Between the trimmed V and J ends, which lost 2 bases and 7 bases, there was a span of 11 bases. Per germline, CDR1 MRHNA and CDR2 SNTAGT. The CDR3 is 13 residues long. CDR3 DNA: TGTGCCAGCAGTGACACCAGGGGTTCTGGCTACACCTTC. This sequence encodes CASSDTRGSGYTF.

This chain joins TRBV5-1 and TRBJ1-3; D is perhaps TRBD1 (5 bases). The germline gives CDR1 SGHRS, CDR2 YFSETQ. The CDR3 runs to 18 residues. With 3 bases removed from V and 8 bases from J, the gap between germline ends came to 27 bases. CDR3: CASSWGRQPLPQEDTIYF. The CDR3 nucleotides are TGCGCCAGCAGCTGGGGGAGACAGCCCTTGCCTCAGGAGGACACCATATATTTT.

Only a few counts were recorded for this clonotype. V gene TRBV9 combines with J gene TRBJ1-1; tentatively, D is TRBD1 (5 bases). Germline CDR1 reads SGDLS; CDR2 reads YYNGEE. Trimming cost V 0 bases and J 6 bases, with 9 bases left between them. This CDR3 contains 13 residues. This CDR3 is CASSVGEGSEAFF. The CDR3 DNA follows: TGTGCCAGCAGCGTAGGTGAGGGGTCTGAAGCTTTCTTT.

The gene calls are TRBV29-1 and TRBJ1-1; perhaps TRBD1 as D (5 bases). Trimming left V 3 bases short and J 3 bases short, with 8 bases between. The CDR3 spans 12 residues. Germline loops: CDR1 SQVTM, CDR2 ANQGSEA. CDR3 in amino acids: CSVETADTEAFF. The CDR3 DNA follows: TGCAGCGTTGAGACAGCCGACACTGAAGCTTTCTTT.

The rearrangement joins TRBV7-2 to TRBJ2-1; 8 bases are shared with TRBD2. The CDR3 is made up of 17 amino acids. Germline V gene sequence: CDR1 SGHTA, CDR2 FQGNSA. After removal of 2 bases from V and 0 bases from J, the junction contained 6 bases not matched to a gene. CDR3 loop: CASSLREGPFSYNEQFF. The CDR3 DNA reads TGTGCCAGCAGCTTACGGGAGGGCCCCTTCTCCTACAATGAGCAGTTCTTC.

V and J are TRBV10-3 and TRBJ1-1; perhaps TRBD1 as D (5 bases). Germline loops: CDR1 ENHRY, CDR2 SYGVKD. The CDR3 has 14 amino acids. Trimming pared 2 bases from V and 4 bases from J, leaving 11 bases between. The CDR3 DNA sequence: TGTGCCATCAGTGAGAAAGAAAGGGGCACTGAAGCTTTCTTT. Encoded protein: CAISEKERGTEAFF.

This clonotype was seen a handful of times. The chain recombines TRBV2 with TRBJ2-2; D remains ambiguous. Per the germline V gene, CDR1 is SNHLY and CDR2 is FYNNEI. The CDR3 sequence is 15 residues long. V was trimmed by 6 bases and J by 0 bases, leaving 11 bases between them. CDR3 in amino acids: CASRPEITNTGELFF. The CDR3 DNA sequence: TGTGCCAGCAGACCAGAGATTACGAACACCGGGGAGCTGTTTTTT.

Comment on this clonotype: Sequence at one end of the junction differs from germline and may be a read error. This rearrangement joins TRBV7-3 to TRBJ2-6; D is perhaps TRBD2 (5 bases). In germline, CDR1 is SGHTA, CDR2 FQGTGA. This CDR3 is 17 amino acids long. The CDR3 DNA reads TGTGCCAGCGGCTTAGGAGGATATAGTACTGGGGCCAACGTCCTGACTTTC. Protein product: CASGLGGYSTGANVLTF.

The CDR3 region is CASSLEALYYTF. In DNA, the CDR3 is TGCGCCAGCAGCTTGGAAGCTCTCTATTACACCTTC. The chain recombines TRBV5-1 with TRBJ1-2; D gene unclear. The CDR3 is made up of 12 amino acids. Germline CDR1 SGHRS, CDR2 YFSETQ. V was cut by 0 bases and J by 11 bases, with 11 bases left in between.

This clonotype was detected a few times. The rearrangement joins TRBV29-1 to TRBJ1-2; D not certain. This CDR3 comprises 11 residues. CDR1 and CDR2 from the germline V gene are SQVTM and ANQGSEA. V was cut by 4 bases and J by 4 bases, with 7 bases left in between. The CDR3 DNA reads TGCAGCGTTGTGGCTTCCTATGGCTACACCTTC. Residues: CSVVASYGYTF.

The V call is TRBV28, the J call TRBJ1-5; 7 bases map to TRBD1. The CDR3 sequence is 14 residues long. The ends lost 5 bases at V and 5 bases at J; junction bases unmatched: 6. Germline V gene data show CDR1 as MDHEN and CDR2 as SYDVKM. CDR3 sequence (DNA): TGTGCCAGCAGTCGGATACAGGGGTATCAGCCCCAGCATTTT. Translating it yields CASSRIQGYQPQHF.

The J gene is TRBJ2-7, the V gene TRBV7-8; 13 bases fit TRBD2. CDR3 size: 15 residues. CDR1 and CDR2 from the germline V gene are SGHVS and FQNEAQ. Germline trimming cut 5 bases from V and 3 bases from J; bases unmatched to any gene: 4. The CDR3 reads CASSRTSGGLYEQYF. In DNA, the CDR3 is TGTGCCAGCAGCCGGACTAGCGGGGGCCTCTACGAGCAGTACTTC. The variable domain in full, completed from reference TRBV7-8 and TRBJ2-7, reads GAGVSQSPRYKVAKRGQDVALRCDPISGHVSLFWYQQALGQGPEFLTYFQNEAQLDKSGLPSDRFFAERPEGSVSTLKIQRTQQEDSAVYLCASSRTSGGLYEQYFGPGTRLTVT.

This clonotype was found a few times. The junction shows a germline mismatch at one end, possibly a read error. CDR3 sequence reads: CASSLGTGNTEASF. The CDR3 DNA is TGTGCCAGCAGCCTCGGGACAGGGAACACTGAAGCTTCCTTT. The rearrangement joins TRBV3-1 to TRBJ1-1; 9 nucleotides line up with TRBD1. The CDR3 is 14 amino acids. In germline, CDR1 is LGHDT, CDR2 YNNKEL (reference sequence).

In this sample, this clonotype turned up many times. The rearrangement joins TRBV7-3 to TRBJ2-5; 7 bases are a match to TRBD2. The V segment lost 1 base and the J segment 2 bases; nucleotides outside the gene matches: 16. Per germline, CDR1 SGHTA and CDR2 FQGTGA. The length of the CDR3 is 19 residues. The CDR3 here is CASSLKGTTTGLLQETQYF. Written as DNA, the CDR3 is TGTGCCAGCAGCTTAAAGGGTACAACAACGGGACTATTACAAGAGACCCAGTACTTC.

The chain uses TRBV3-1 and TRBJ1-2; D not resolved. With 1 base removed from V and 4 bases from J, the gap between germline ends came to 10 bases. Germline V gives CDR1 LGHDT, CDR2 YNNKEL (reference sequence). This CDR3 spans 14 amino acids. This CDR3 reads CASSQVTATYGYTF. The CDR3 DNA is TGTGCCAGCAGCCAAGTAACCGCGACCTATGGCTACACCTTC. Supplemented by reference TRBV3-1 and TRBJ1-2, the full variable domain reads DTAVSQTPKYLVTQMGNDKSIKCEQNLGHDTMYWYKQDSKKFLKIMFSYNNKELIINETVPNRFSPKSPDKAHLNLHINSLELGDSAVYFCASSQVTATYGYTFGSGTRLTVV.